This T cell receptor beta chain was obtained from a study of T-cell memory formation after mild COVID-19. This clonotype was seen repeatedly, ten times or more. Per the germline V gene, CDR1 is MNHEY and CDR2 is SVGEGT. The CDR3 contains 13 residues. Trimming took off 0 bases at V and 3 bases at J, with 5 bases between the two ends. TCRdb recomputed calls from the 5' RACE reads with MiXCR, one row per CDR3 protein. Here the sample spans a few hundred thousand distinct CDR3 sequences, roughly a tenth being singletons. The sequence was obtained from a man aged 18 to 30 who had mild COVID-19 (a few samples of this study predate the infection). Cell type and time point are not known. The rearrangement joins TRBV6-2 or TRBV6-3 to TRBJ1-2; D possibly corresponds to TRBD1 (5 bases). The sample comprised PBMCs or a T cell subset sorted from them (not recorded which). The CDR3 DNA reads as TGTGCCAGCAGTTACTCGGGACACTATGGCTACACCTTC. It specifies CASSYSGHYGYTF.